Included here is one T cell receptor beta chain sequence, with context. Its antigen is unknown. The source of the sample is a study of radiation and T cells in renal cell carcinoma. Findings and limits, study-wide: No pretreatment tumor biopsies were available for baseline clonotypes. From baseline, blood top tumor clonotypes peaked at 2 weeks post-radiation.

Assay: immunoSEQ multiplex PCR; the TCRdb copy retains only in-frame clones and omits some. Found here are about 74,000 clones, 89% of them singletons; the top ten hold approximately 6.2%. V trimming: 1 base; J trimming: 4 bases; junction bases outside the gene matches: 8. The length of the CDR3 is 17 residues. Germline V lookup: CDR1 SGHRS, CDR2 YFSETQ. Specified time point: blood 4 weeks post-SBRT, at nephrectomy. Documented treatment: 15 Gy SBRT to primary tumor, nephrectomy 4 weeks later. Nephrectomy followed 15 Gy stereotactic body radiation by 4 weeks. Radiation-treated patients gave blood at baseline, week 2 and week 4.

Source: blood, taken from a patient whose treatment included radiotherapy and nephrectomy. The V call is TRBV5-1, the J call TRBJ2-3, with 11 bases aligning to TRBD2. The receptor's source is a woman in her sixties or seventies with renal cell carcinoma. CDR3 amino acids: CASSLTVLAGAADTQYF. In nucleotides, the CDR3 is TGCGCCAGCAGCTTGACGGTACTAGCGGGGGCGGCAGATACGCAGTATTTT.